Below, 28 T cell receptor beta chains from the same sample are listed, as sequenced in a study of blood T cell repertoires in COVID-19. Profiled with immunoSEQ multiplex PCR; TCRdb holds only in-frame clones, not every one. The sample has some 180,000 clones, less than 80% seen once. The sequencing input was PBMCs or T cells enriched from blood (not recorded which). The receptors were sampled from a woman in her 70s in a cohort exposed to, infected with or recovered from COVID-19 (not recorded which).

The chain employs TRBV28 and TRBJ2-5; 7 positions agree with TRBD2. V shed 7 bases and J 4 bases; nucleotides not matched to a gene: 15. The length of the CDR3 is 16 residues. CDR1 MDHEN and CDR2 SYDVKM come from the germline V gene. CDR3 bases: TGTGCCAGCACTAAACTCCACTCCCGGGGGGTAGAGACCCAGTACTTC. This translates into CASTKLHSRGVETQYF.

This clone showed up just once. The J gene is TRBJ2-2, the V gene TRBV15; 11 positions match TRBD2. CDR3 length: 16 residues. From germline, CDR1 is LNHNV and CDR2 YYDKDF (reference sequence). The V gene end was trimmed by 1 base and the J gene end by 4 bases; junction bases not matched to a gene: 2. For the CDR3, the DNA is TGTGCCACCAGCAGAGCTAGCGGGAGGAGCACCGGGGAGCTGTTTTTT. Amino acid sequence: CATSRASGRSTGELFF.

This chain uses TRBV7-2 with TRBJ2-1; TRBD2 aligns across 8 bases. The germline V gene encodes CDR1 SGHTA and CDR2 FQGNSA. With 2 bases clipped from V and 2 bases from J, the junction kept 2 bases outside the gene matches. CDR3 length: 15 residues. CDR3 loop: CASSLTGGTYNEQFF. Written as DNA, the CDR3 is TGTGCCAGCAGCTTAACGGGAGGGACCTACAATGAGCAGTTCTTC.

The rearrangement uses TRBV7-2 and TRBJ1-1, with TRBD1 matching over 7 bases. The germline gives CDR1 SGHTA, CDR2 FQGNSA. CDR3 size: 15 residues. The J segment lost 5 bases and the V segment lost 1 base, leaving 7 bases of the junction unmatched. CDR3 nucleotide sequence: TGTGCCAGCAGCTTAGGTCGGTTGGGACAGACTGAAGCTTTCTTT. Translation gives CASSLGRLGQTEAFF.

V and J are TRBV27 and TRBJ2-3; D not resolved. V was pared by 6 bases and J by 9 bases, with 13 bases between. The CDR3 has 12 amino acids. Germline lookup yields CDR1 MNHEY and CDR2 SMNVEV (reference sequence). CDR3 sequence: CASSSTPKTQYF. In nucleotides, the CDR3 is TGTGCCAGCAGCTCGACTCCTAAAACGCAGTATTTT.

This chain links TRBV6-4 with TRBJ2-5; D may be TRBD2 (6 bases). Per germline, CDR1 MRHNA and CDR2 SNTAGT. CDR3 length: 20 amino acids. V lost 5 bases and J lost 1, with 29 bases in between. CDR3 residues: CASSSSGKRKVAELQETQYF. The CDR3 DNA follows: TGTGCCAGCAGTAGCAGTGGTAAAAGGAAAGTAGCGGAGCTCCAAGAGACCCAGTACTTC.

This chain links TRBV11-3 with TRBJ1-1; D is unclear. CDR3 length: 13 amino acids. Per germline, CDR1 SGHNT and CDR2 YENEEA. V was clipped by 5 bases and J by 5 bases, with 12 bases between them. CDR3 DNA: TGTGCCAGCAGCCCCGGGATTGGGACTGAAGCTTTCTTT. Translation: CASSPGIGTEAFF. The whole variable domain, filled in from reference TRBV11-3 and TRBJ1-1, reads EAGVVQSPRYKIIEKKQPVAFWCNPISGHNTLYWYLQNLGQGPELLIRYENEEAVDDSQLPKDRFSAERLKGVDSTLKIQPAELGDSAVYLCASSPGIGTEAFFGQGTRLTVV.

The chain uses TRBV14 and TRBJ2-1, with D possibly TRBD1 on 6 matching bases. The length of the CDR3 is 16 residues. CDR1 is SGHDN, CDR2 FVKESK, per germline. The ends were cut back, 3 bases at V and 4 bases at J, with 16 bases in the middle. CDR3 coding DNA: TGTGCCAGCAGCCAGGGCCAGGGGCCGGTTTACAATGAGCAGTTCTTC. Protein product: CASSQGQGPVYNEQFF.

The V and J genes are TRBV5-4 and TRBJ2-1, with 10 bases that match TRBD2. The CDR3 totals 15 residues. Trimming cost V 4 bases and J 6 bases; bases outside gene matches: 7. The germline CDR1 and CDR2 sequences are SGHNT and YYREEE (reference sequence). CDR3 in DNA: TGTGCCAGCAGCCCTCGGACTAGCGGAGTCAATGAGCAGTTCTTC. This sequence encodes CASSPRTSGVNEQFF.

The CDR3 loop reads CATSKGANTEAFF. The DNA for the CDR3 is TGTGCCACCAGCAAGGGGGCAAACACTGAAGCTTTCTTT. This chain links TRBV15 with TRBJ1-1; 7 bases align to TRBD1. With 4 bases clipped from V and 2 bases from J, the junction kept 1 base outside the gene matches. The V gene's germline CDR1 is LNHNV and CDR2 YYDKDF (reference sequence). This CDR3 is 13 amino acids long.

The V and J genes are TRBV2 and TRBJ1-4; perhaps TRBD1 as D (5 bases). The V end lost 4 bases, the J end lost 3 bases, and 12 bases lay between the germline ends. CDR1 SNHLY and CDR2 FYNNEI come from the germline V gene. The length of the CDR3 is 15 residues. CDR3 coding DNA: TGTGCCAGCAGTGCCAACAGGAACCCTAATGAAAAACTGTTTTTT. Translated: CASSANRNPNEKLFF. The whole variable domain, remainder taken from reference TRBV2 and TRBJ1-4, is EPEVTQTPSHQVTQMGQEVILRCVPISNHLYFYWYRQILGQKVEFLVSFYNNEISEKSEIFDDQFSVERPDGSNFTLKIRSTKLEDSAMYFCASSANRNPNEKLFFGSGTQLSVL.

This clone was counted once. V is TRBV19 and J is TRBJ1-2; no clear D gene. Germline-derived CDR1 and CDR2 are LNHDA and SQIVND (reference sequence). Trimming pared 3 bases from V and 5 bases from J, leaving 7 bases between. CDR3 length: 12 residues. The CDR3 reads CASSISGYGYTF. The CDR3 DNA reads as TGTGCCAGTAGTATCTCGGGGTATGGCTACACCTTC.

Points on this clone: A junction end diverges from the germline sequence, so it may reflect a read error. The J gene is TRBJ1-4, the V gene TRBV3-1 (or the pseudogene TRBV3-2); 7 nucleotides agree with TRBD1. This CDR3 spans 14 amino acids. Germline CDR1 LGHDT, CDR2 YNNKEL (reference sequence). CDR3 region: CASSQDRVNEKLFF. The CDR3 coding sequence is TGTGCCAGCAGTCAAGACAGGGTAAATGAAAAACTGTTTTTT.

V gene TRBV11-2 combines with J gene TRBJ2-2; a weak D match, TRBD1 (5 bases). With 3 bases removed from V and 5 bases from J, the gap between germline ends came to 10 bases. The CDR3 is 14 residues long. Germline V lookup: CDR1 SGHAT, CDR2 FQNNGV. The CDR3 region is CASSFNRWTGELFF. As DNA, the CDR3 is TGTGCCAGCAGCTTTAACAGGTGGACCGGGGAGCTGTTTTTT.

This chain connects TRBV18 to TRBJ2-3; possible D gene TRBD2, 5 bases. V was shortened by 5 bases and J by 2 bases, with 11 bases between the two germline ends. The CDR3 is made up of 14 amino acids. Looked up from germline, CDR1 is KGHSH and CDR2 is LQKENI. This CDR3 reads CASSTRYSTDTQYF. For the CDR3, the DNA is TGTGCCAGCTCAACTAGATATTCCACAGATACGCAGTATTTT.

This clone was found a few times. The chain has TRBV28 and TRBJ1-2, with TRBD1 as a possible D gene (5 bases). The germline V gene encodes CDR1 MDHEN and CDR2 SYDVKM. V was cut by 5 bases and J by 8 bases, with 15 bases left in between. This CDR3 is built from 13 residues. CDR3 residues: CASSQNRLSGYTF. The DNA for the CDR3 is TGTGCCAGCAGTCAAAACAGGCTCAGCGGCTACACCTTC.

This rearrangement joins TRBV7-6 to TRBJ2-3; TRBD2 matches 7 bases. From germline, CDR1 is SGHVS and CDR2 FNYEAQ. V lost 3 bases and J lost 0; bases outside the gene matches: 3. CDR3 length equals 15 residues. The CDR3 DNA follows: TGTGCCAGCAGCTTCAGCGGGACTAGCACAGATACGCAGTATTTT. It is translated as CASSFSGTSTDTQYF.

In this sample, this clone turned up a few times. The chain employs TRBV28 and TRBJ2-7; 7 nucleotides align to TRBD1. The CDR3 is 13 residues long. With V trimmed by 4 bases and J by 2 bases, 2 bases remained unmatched. The germline V gene has CDR1 MDHEN and CDR2 SYDVKM. The CDR3 DNA follows: TGTGCCAGCAGTTCGGACAGGCCCTACGAGCAGTACTTC. Its protein is CASSSDRPYEQYF.

CDR3 coding DNA: TGCGCCAGCAGCTTGAGGGAGCGGTCCTACGAGCAGTACTTC. Amino acid sequence: CASSLRERSYEQYF. The chain uses TRBV5-1 and TRBJ2-7, with D possibly being TRBD2 (5 bases). CDR3 length: 14 residues. Germline V lookup: CDR1 SGHRS, CDR2 YFSETQ. V lost 1 base and J lost 1, with 9 bases in between.

V and J are TRBV7-2 and TRBJ2-1; 11 bases agree with TRBD2. Germline values: CDR1 SGHTA, CDR2 FQGNSA. This CDR3 has 13 residues. Germline trimming cut 1 base from V and 12 bases from J; bases unmatched to any gene: 2. The CDR3 DNA reads as TGTGCCAGCAGCTTAGACCTAGCGGGGGGGCAGTTCTTC. Translating it yields CASSLDLAGGQFF.

The chain recombines TRBV3-1 (or the pseudogene TRBV3-2) with TRBJ2-2, with D perhaps matching TRBD2 (6 bases). From germline, CDR1 is LGHDT and CDR2 YNNKEL (reference sequence). The CDR3 length is 15 residues. V lost 2 bases, J lost 4 bases, and 11 bases lay in between. For the CDR3, the DNA is TGTGCCAGCAGCCAACGTGGGACTTCCACCGGGGAGCTGTTTTTT. Its translation is CASSQRGTSTGELFF.

This clone appeared a single time. The chain links TRBV19 to TRBJ1-5; D possibly corresponds to TRBD1 (6 bases). Trimming shortened V by 9 bases and J by 9 bases, and 24 bases separated the two germline ends. CDR1 is LNHDA and CDR2 is SQIVND in the germline V gene (reference sequence). This CDR3 has 15 residues. The CDR3 loop reads CASMDVSRGHRPQHF. CDR3 DNA: TGTGCCAGCATGGACGTTTCCAGGGGCCATCGGCCCCAGCATTTT.

The rearrangement joins TRBV4-1 to TRBJ2-5, with a weak D call TRBD2 (5 bases). CDR3 size: 15 residues. Germline V gene data show CDR1 as MGHRA and CDR2 as YSYEKL. The V gene lost 0 bases and the J gene lost 4 bases, with 12 bases spanning the gap. DNA of the CDR3: TGCGCCAGCAGCCAAGAAGGGTTAGGAGGAGAGACCCAGTACTTC. Its translation is CASSQEGLGGETQYF.

V gene TRBV19 combines with J gene TRBJ2-7; 7 bases fit TRBD2. This CDR3 is 13 amino acids long. Germline CDR1 is LNHDA and CDR2 is SQIVND (reference sequence). Trimming removed 4 bases from V and 6 bases from J; junction bases left unmatched: 6. The CDR3 is CASSRGTIAEQYF. DNA for the CDR3: TGTGCCAGTAGTAGAGGGACTATCGCCGAGCAGTACTTC.

The J gene is TRBJ2-1, the V gene TRBV5-1; TRBD2 matches 7 bases. CDR1 is SGHRS and CDR2 is YFSETQ in the germline V gene. The CDR3 runs 14 residues. V dropped 4 bases and J dropped 5; count of bases not matched to a gene: 6. CDR3 sequence (DNA): TGCGCCAGCAGCCTAGGACTAGTAAACAATGAGCAGTTCTTC. Its translation is CASSLGLVNNEQFF.

V and J are TRBV5-1 and TRBJ2-7; 11 nucleotides match TRBD2. This CDR3 region has 15 residues. Germline-derived CDR1 and CDR2 are SGHRS and YFSETQ. V gave up 4 bases and J gave up 3 bases; unmatched junction bases: 6. The CDR3 sequence is CASSPTGTSGYEQYF. CDR3 bases: TGCGCCAGCAGCCCCACAGGGACTAGCGGCTACGAGCAGTACTTC.

The chain employs TRBV2 and TRBJ2-2; a weak D match, TRBD2 (6 bases). This CDR3 is 15 amino acids long. From germline, CDR1 is SNHLY and CDR2 FYNNEI. The V end was cut by 7 bases, the J end by 6 bases, with 18 bases between. CDR3 nucleotide sequence: TGTGCCAGCACTAAGGAGGGGAGTTTCGCCGGGGAGCTGTTTTTT. Its translation: CASTKEGSFAGELFF.

This rearrangement joins TRBV5-1 to TRBJ2-7, with a tentative D call TRBD2 (5 bases). V was clipped by 3 bases and J by 4 bases, with 8 bases between them. There are 12 residues in the CDR3. CDR1 SGHRS and CDR2 YFSETQ come from the germline V gene. CDR3 DNA: TGCGCCAGCAGCTCGGGGTATTACGAGCAGTACTTC. Its translation: CASSSGYYEQYF.